Each of the 19 T cell receptor beta chains below was sequenced from the same sample in a study of T cell responses to AZD1222 COVID-19 vaccine. TCRdb keeps only in-frame clones here, not all; method: immunoSEQ multiplex PCR. The table records roughly 97,000 clones, around 89% of them present only once. Specimen: peripheral blood, collected on day 0 of AZD1222 vaccination. These receptors all come from an adult in good health.

The rearrangement uses TRBV13 and TRBJ1-6; maybe TRBD1 (5 bases). CDR3 length: 15 amino acids. From germline, CDR1 is PRHDT and CDR2 FYEKMQ (reference sequence). V was trimmed by 2 bases and J by 5 bases, leaving 10 bases between them. DNA of the CDR3: TGTGCCAGCAGCTTATGGTCAGGGAATAATTCACCCCTCCACTTT. This translates into CASSLWSGNNSPLHF.

This sequence joins TRBV3-1 (or the pseudogene TRBV3-2) and TRBJ2-1; D is ambiguous. The CDR3 loop spans 16 amino acids. V lost 1 base, J lost 5 bases, and 15 bases lay in between. Germline CDR1 reads LGHDT; CDR2 reads YNNKEL (reference sequence). This chain's CDR3 is CASSQVTGSHHNEQFF. CDR3 in DNA: TGTGCCAGCAGCCAAGTCACTGGGTCCCATCACAATGAGCAGTTCTTC.

CDR3 region: CASSEQLAGVYNEQFF. The CDR3, as DNA: TGTGCCAGCAGTGAGCAACTAGCGGGGGTATACAATGAGCAGTTCTTC. The chain has TRBV6-1 and TRBJ2-1; the match to TRBD2 covers 11 bases. This CDR3 is 16 amino acids long. Trimming removed 3 bases from V and 4 bases from J; junction bases left unmatched: 5. Germline V gives CDR1 MNHNS, CDR2 SASEGT.

A few counts support this clone. The chain has TRBV28 and TRBJ1-5, with D tentatively TRBD1 (5 bases). Trimming took 4 bases from V and 5 from J, leaving 18 bases between them. The CDR3 covers 16 residues. In germline, CDR1 is MDHEN, CDR2 SYDVKM. The CDR3: CASSSRVLVRDQPQHF. CDR3 nucleotides: TGTGCCAGCAGTTCTCGGGTATTGGTCAGGGATCAGCCCCAGCATTTT.

The chain uses TRBV27 and TRBJ2-5; D is possibly TRBD1 (5 bases). Germline CDR1 and CDR2: MNHEY and SMNVEV (reference sequence). This CDR3 region has 14 residues. The V end was cut by 2 bases, the J end by 2 bases, with 9 bases between. The CDR3 sequence is CASSLNRRQETQYF. CDR3 nucleotide sequence: TGTGCCAGCAGTTTAAACAGGAGACAAGAGACCCAGTACTTC.

V usage is TRBV18 and J usage is TRBJ1-1, with TRBD1 identical over 10 bases. There are 17 residues in the CDR3. Germline CDR1 is KGHSH and CDR2 is LQKENI. The ends lost 1 base at V and 0 bases at J; junction bases unmatched: 5. The CDR3 nucleotides are TGTGCCAGCTCACCACTAGAGACAGGGGGCATGAACACTGAAGCTTTCTTT. This translates into CASSPLETGGMNTEAFF.

The V gene is TRBV13, the J gene TRBJ1-2, with D tentatively TRBD1 (5 bases). V was clipped by 5 bases and J by 3 bases, with 13 bases between them. The CDR3 consists of 14 residues. Per germline, CDR1 PRHDT and CDR2 FYEKMQ (reference sequence). CDR3 nucleotides: TGTGCCAGCAGCCTCCTAGGGGTCGACTATGGCTACACCTTC. Translated: CASSLLGVDYGYTF.

This clone appeared a few times. The rearrangement joins TRBV10-3 to TRBJ2-1; TRBD1 or TRBD2 may be the D gene (6 bases each). The CDR3 has 17 residues. The germline V and J ends were trimmed by 4 bases and 3 bases, with 19 bases remaining between them. Germline V lookup: CDR1 ENHRY, CDR2 SYGVKD. CDR3 DNA: TGTGCCATCAGTGCATGGACCGGGGGCACGGACTACAATGAGCAGTTCTTC. Protein: CAISAWTGGTDYNEQFF.

Here the CDR3 reads CASSSGGAMTDTQYF. DNA of the CDR3: TGTGCCAGCAGCTCCGGGGGGGCCATGACAGATACGCAGTATTTT. The chain combines TRBV7-2 with TRBJ2-3, with 8 bases lining up with TRBD2. The V segment lost 4 bases and the J segment 3 bases; nucleotides outside the gene matches: 6. CDR1 and CDR2 (germline): SGHTA, FQGNSA. The CDR3 length is 15 residues.

This rearrangement joins TRBV10-3 to TRBJ1-5; TRBD1 matches at 9 bases. From germline, CDR1 is ENHRY and CDR2 SYGVKD. This CDR3 region has 14 residues. V shed 3 bases, J shed 6 bases, and the junction held 3 bases outside the gene matches. The CDR3, as DNA: TGTGCCATCAGTGAAGACAGGGGGGTTCAGCCCCAGCATTTT. As protein: CAISEDRGVQPQHF.

The chain combines TRBV7-2 with TRBJ1-5, with D uncertain. CDR3 length equals 16 residues. Trimming shortened V by 4 bases and J by 5 bases, and 18 bases separated the two germline ends. CDR1 and CDR2 (germline): SGHTA, FQGNSA. CDR3 sequence: CASSSARAASHQPQHF. DNA for the CDR3: TGTGCCAGCAGCTCCGCAAGGGCTGCCTCCCATCAGCCCCAGCATTTT. The variable domain in full, with the rest retrieved from reference TRBV7-2 and TRBJ1-5, is GAGVSQSPSNKVTEKGKDVELRCDPISGHTALYWYRQSLGQGLEFLIYFQGNSAPDKSGLPSDRFSAERTGGSVSTLTIQRTQQEDSAVYLCASSSARAASHQPQHFGDGTRLSIL.

V gene TRBV29-1 combines with J gene TRBJ2-2; 12 bases align to TRBD2. The ends lost 7 bases at V and 6 bases at J; junction bases unmatched: 9. This CDR3 is 15 amino acids long. Germline V gene sequence: CDR1 SQVTM, CDR2 ANQGSEA. This CDR3 is CSANQASGGAGELFF. CDR3 DNA: TGCAGCGCCAACCAGGCTAGCGGGGGGGCCGGGGAGCTGTTTTTT.

The CDR3 loop reads CASRPTTVPSNQPQHF. CDR3 DNA sequence: TGTGCCAGCAGACCCACGACAGTCCCAAGCAATCAGCCCCAGCATTTT. The genes are TRBV6-6 and TRBJ1-5; weak D call: TRBD1 (5 bases). In germline, CDR1 is MNHNY, CDR2 SVGAGI (reference sequence). V lost 6 bases and J 1 base, leaving 16 bases between the germline ends. The CDR3 has 16 residues.

This clone was counted between two and nine times. The V and J genes are TRBV19 and TRBJ1-2, with D possibly TRBD1 on 6 matching bases. V lost 3 bases and J lost 6, with 20 bases in between. The germline gives CDR1 LNHDA, CDR2 SQIVND (reference sequence). The CDR3 runs to 16 residues. In DNA, the CDR3 is TGTGCCAGTAGTATCGAGTTACAGGGCGCCGGAGATGGCTACACCTTC. Amino acids: CASSIELQGAGDGYTF.

This chain's CDR3 is CASSIIRYGGIQPQHF. The CDR3 nucleotides are TGTGCCAGTAGTATTATACGGTACGGGGGGATTCAGCCCCAGCATTTT. The rearrangement uses TRBV19 and TRBJ1-5; tentatively, D is TRBD1 (5 bases). Trimming cost V 3 bases and J 6 bases, with 18 bases left between them. Germline V gene data show CDR1 as LNHDA and CDR2 as SQIVND (reference sequence). CDR3 length equals 16 residues.

The chain uses TRBV12-3 or TRBV12-4 and TRBJ1-1; tentative D call: TRBD1 (6 bases). The length of the CDR3 is 12 residues. Trimming took 4 bases from V and 10 from J, leaving 13 bases between them. The CDR3 region is CASSYGGPGAFF. The CDR3 DNA sequence: TGTGCCAGCAGTTATGGGGGGCCGGGAGCTTTCTTT.

The chain is built from TRBV19 and TRBJ1-2, with 7 bases identical to TRBD1. This CDR3 is 14 amino acids long. The ends lost 3 bases at V and 3 bases at J; junction bases unmatched: 4. Germline V gene sequence: CDR1 LNHDA, CDR2 SQIVND (reference sequence). CDR3 loop: CASSMGGGYYGYTF. The CDR3 nucleotides are TGTGCCAGTAGTATGGGAGGGGGCTACTATGGCTACACCTTC.

The rearrangement joins TRBV7-2 to TRBJ2-5; the match to TRBD2 covers 11 bases. There are 15 residues in the CDR3. V dropped 5 bases and J dropped 4; count of bases not matched to a gene: 6. Germline V gene sequence: CDR1 SGHTA, CDR2 FQGNSA. This chain's CDR3 is CASSQGLAGLETQYF. The CDR3 nucleotides read TGTGCCAGCAGCCAAGGACTAGCGGGCCTAGAGACCCAGTACTTC.

The chain couples TRBV5-1 to TRBJ1-4; 8 bases line up with TRBD1. Germline trimming cut 0 bases from V and 5 bases from J; bases unmatched to any gene: 3. The CDR3 covers 15 residues. The germline gives CDR1 SGHRS, CDR2 YFSETQ. This chain's CDR3 is CASSLGQGSNEKLFF. CDR3 sequence (DNA): TGCGCCAGCAGCTTGGGACAGGGGTCGAATGAAAAACTGTTTTTT.